A single sample gave rise to the 26 T cell receptor beta chains below, sequenced in a study of cytomegalovirus exposure and HLA in healthy donors. It was with 60 Vbeta and 13 Jbeta primers that the PCR ran. Profiled with immunoSEQ multiplex PCR; TCRdb holds only in-frame clones, not every one. The profile shows approximately 130,000 clones, about 77% of them singletons. The specimen sequenced was PBMCs. The receptors derive from a woman aged 35 to 49 in good health and CMV-seronegative.

This chain uses TRBV7-2 with TRBJ1-4; no clear D gene. The germline V gene encodes CDR1 SGHTA and CDR2 FQGNSA. V was pared by 5 bases and J by 8 bases, with 12 bases between. The CDR3 runs to 13 residues. The CDR3 region is CASSRGLEEKLFF. For the CDR3, the DNA is TGTGCCAGCAGCCGAGGGTTGGAGGAAAAACTGTTTTTT.

The gene calls are TRBV7-2 and TRBJ1-3; D may be TRBD1 (5 bases). Germline V CDR1 and CDR2: SGHTA, FQGNSA. The CDR3 covers 15 residues. The V and J ends lost 2 bases and 1 base respectively, with 9 bases between them. The CDR3: CASSLNQGSGNTIYF. The CDR3 DNA reads as TGTGCCAGCAGCTTAAATCAGGGTTCTGGAAACACCATATATTTT.

This clone was seen a handful of times. The chain links TRBV5-6 to TRBJ1-1; TRBD1 matches at 10 bases. The trim removed 0 bases at V and 6 bases at J, leaving 2 bases unmatched. The V gene's germline CDR1 is SGHDT and CDR2 YYEEEE. The CDR3 covers 14 residues. CDR3 sequence reads: CASSLGTGGAEAFF. The CDR3 DNA reads as TGTGCCAGCAGCTTGGGGACAGGGGGGGCTGAAGCTTTCTTT.

The gene calls are TRBV27 and TRBJ1-2, with D unclear. Per germline, CDR1 MNHEY and CDR2 SMNVEV (reference sequence). This CDR3 region has 14 residues. Trimming left V 1 base short and J 8 bases short, with 14 bases between. CDR3 sequence reads: CASSLYPRLNGYTF. The CDR3 nucleotides are TGTGCCAGCAGTTTATATCCCAGGCTTAACGGCTACACCTTC.

This rearrangement joins TRBV4-1 to TRBJ2-2, with D possibly being TRBD2 (6 bases). CDR1 is MGHRA, CDR2 YSYEKL, per germline. Trimming took 5 bases from V and 7 from J, leaving 17 bases between them. This CDR3 is 15 amino acids long. The CDR3 coding sequence is TGCGCCAGCAGCTTACGTCCGCAGGGAGGCGGGGAGCTGTTTTTT. Residues: CASSLRPQGGGELFF.

This chain joins TRBV4-3 and TRBJ2-1, with 7 bases lining up with TRBD2. With 6 bases clipped from V and 8 bases from J, the junction kept 4 bases outside the gene matches. The CDR3 totals 12 residues. Germline CDR1 and CDR2: LGHNA and YSLEER. CDR3 sequence: CASSVGRDEQFF. CDR3 DNA sequence: TGCGCCAGCAGTGTGGGGAGGGATGAGCAGTTCTTC.

As regards this clone: At one boundary the junction diverges from the germline segment, which might be a read error. This chain connects TRBV7-6 to TRBJ1-1, with D possibly being TRBD1 (5 bases). This CDR3 contains 13 residues. Germline V CDR1 and CDR2: SGHVS, FNYEAQ. CDR3 region: CAGSLAGGAEAFF. DNA of the CDR3: TGTGCCGGCAGCTTAGCGGGGGGAGCTGAAGCTTTCTTT.

The V call is TRBV29-1, the J call TRBJ2-7; D is perhaps TRBD1 (7 bases). The CDR3 spans 14 residues. Germline CDR1 is SQVTM and CDR2 is ANQGSEA. The V and J ends lost 5 bases and 8 bases respectively, with 22 bases between them. The CDR3 DNA sequence: TGCAGCGTTCAAACAGGGGTAACCCGCGGGAAGCAGTACTTC. This sequence encodes CSVQTGVTRGKQYF.

This chain uses TRBV7-9 with TRBJ1-3; D gene ambiguous. The CDR3 is 16 residues long. V lost 2 bases and J 2 bases, leaving 13 bases between the germline ends. Germline V gives CDR1 SEHNR, CDR2 FQNEAQ (reference sequence). The CDR3 protein is CASSLSQVVPGNTIYF. CDR3 DNA sequence: TGTGCCAGCAGCTTATCCCAGGTTGTCCCTGGAAACACCATATATTTT.

This clone has just one count. The rearrangement uses TRBV12-2 and TRBJ1-5; TRBD1, the D gene given by the table, was not confirmed from the DNA. TRBV12-2 is tagged as a pseudogene. CDR3 size: 15 residues. The CDR3 sequence: CASRLAPGFNQPQHF. In DNA form, the CDR3 reads TGTGCAAGTCGCTTAGCACCAGGGTTCAATCAGCCCCAGCATTTT.

This CDR3 is CASSSPRGELFF. The CDR3 DNA reads as TGTGCCAGCAGTTCCCCCCGTGGGGAGCTGTTTTTT. The chain links TRBV13 to TRBJ2-2; D ambiguous. The CDR3 spans 12 residues. Germline CDR1 is PRHDT and CDR2 is FYEKMQ (reference sequence). Between the trimmed V and J ends, which lost 6 bases and 8 bases, there was a span of 10 bases.

The chain carries TRBV13 and TRBJ2-7; 9 positions agree with TRBD1. The ends lost 1 base at V and 3 bases at J; junction bases unmatched: 7. This CDR3 is built from 16 residues. The germline V gene encodes CDR1 PRHDT and CDR2 FYEKMQ (reference sequence). Here the CDR3 reads CASSLEGGTGFYEQYF. CDR3 coding DNA: TGTGCCAGCAGCTTAGAAGGGGGGACAGGGTTCTACGAGCAGTACTTC.

V gene TRBV19 combines with J gene TRBJ2-1; D unresolved. Trimming removed 2 bases from V and 6 bases from J, with 17 bases in between. The CDR3 is made up of 16 amino acids. Looked up from germline, CDR1 is LNHDA and CDR2 is SQIVND (reference sequence). CDR3 sequence: CASSIPPLGSFNEQFF. CDR3 bases: TGTGCCAGTAGTATACCCCCCTTGGGCTCATTCAATGAGCAGTTCTTC.

This clone has only a few counts. The chain employs TRBV15 and TRBJ1-5, with 7 nucleotides matching TRBD1. Germline CDR1 LNHNV, CDR2 YYDKDF (reference sequence). V lost 5 bases and J lost 4; bases outside the gene matches: 5. The CDR3 loop spans 14 amino acids. The CDR3 sequence is CATSRTGGNQPQHF. The CDR3 DNA is TGTGCCACCAGCCGGACAGGTGGGAATCAGCCCCAGCATTTT.

There are a few counts of this clone. The genes are TRBV4-1 and TRBJ2-1; the match to TRBD2 covers 9 bases. CDR1 and CDR2 from the germline V gene are MGHRA and YSYEKL. Trimming took 1 base from V and 0 from J; bases not matched to a gene: 10. The CDR3 runs to 19 residues. CDR3: CASSQVRSGGVSSYNEQFF. DNA for the CDR3: TGCGCCAGCAGCCAAGTTCGTAGCGGGGGAGTGAGCTCCTACAATGAGCAGTTCTTC.

This clone has more than one count but fewer than ten. The genes are TRBV28 and TRBJ2-7, with TRBD2 as a possible D gene (6 bases). The CDR3 loop spans 16 amino acids. The germline V gene encodes CDR1 MDHEN and CDR2 SYDVKM. Trimming removed 6 bases from V and 4 bases from J, with 22 bases in between. The CDR3 DNA is TGTGCCAGCAGACCCGGGGGTACTAGCCCTACTTACGAGCAGTACTTC. Its protein is CASRPGGTSPTYEQYF.

The rearrangement links TRBV27 to TRBJ1-2, with D unclear. Germline-derived CDR1 and CDR2 are MNHEY and SMNVEV (reference sequence). The CDR3 has 13 amino acids. Between the trimmed V and J ends, which lost 5 bases and 3 bases, there was a span of 10 bases. This CDR3 reads CASSPSYDYGYTF. Written as DNA, the CDR3 is TGTGCCAGCAGTCCATCCTATGACTATGGCTACACCTTC.

This chain connects TRBV6-5 to TRBJ1-2; the match to TRBD1 covers 7 bases. V lost 6 bases, J lost 5 bases, and 6 bases stayed unmatched. This CDR3 has 13 residues. CDR1 MNHEY and CDR2 SVGAGI come from the germline V gene. The CDR3: CASREQGIYGYTF. DNA of the CDR3: TGTGCCAGCAGGGAACAGGGGATATATGGCTACACCTTC.

V and J are TRBV19 and TRBJ1-5; D is unclear. CDR1 LNHDA and CDR2 SQIVND come from the germline V gene (reference sequence). This CDR3 region has 12 residues. The V gene lost 3 bases and the J gene lost 9 bases, with 9 bases spanning the gap. CDR3 loop: CASSMREGPQHF. DNA for the CDR3: TGTGCCAGTAGTATGAGAGAGGGGCCCCAGCATTTT.

The rearrangement uses TRBV7-2 and TRBJ1-2, with 8 bases matching TRBD1. The germline CDR1 and CDR2 sequences are SGHTA and FQGNSA. V was clipped by 5 bases and J by 7 bases; unmatched bases: 6. The CDR3 spans 13 residues. The DNA for the CDR3 is TGTGCCAGCAGCCGGCGACAGGGGTCTGGCTACACCTTC. Residues: CASSRRQGSGYTF. The variable domain in full, with the rest retrieved from reference TRBV7-2 and TRBJ1-2, is GAGVSQSPSNKVTEKGKDVELRCDPISGHTALYWYRQSLGQGLEFLIYFQGNSAPDKSGLPSDRFSAERTGGSVSTLTIQRTQQEDSAVYLCASSRRQGSGYTFGSGTRLTVV.

This clone was counted between two and nine times. Compared with germline, one end of the junction differs, possibly owing to a read error. V is TRBV6-6 and J is TRBJ2-7; D may be TRBD1 (6 bases). Looked up from germline, CDR1 is MNHNY and CDR2 is SVGAGI (reference sequence). The CDR3 totals 14 residues. The CDR3 DNA follows: TGTGCCAGCAGTTACATTGGGGGCTCCCACGAGCAGTACTTC. As protein: CASSYIGGSHEQYF.

The chain links TRBV15 to TRBJ1-5, with unresolved D. This CDR3 comprises 15 residues. Germline V CDR1 and CDR2: LNHNV, YYDKDF (reference sequence). V lost 0 bases and J lost 7, with 13 bases in between. This chain's CDR3 is CATSRDEGGRQPQHF. Here the CDR3 DNA reads TGTGCCACCAGCAGAGATGAGGGAGGTCGGCAGCCCCAGCATTTT.

V and J are TRBV18 and TRBJ1-2; the match to TRBD1 covers 12 bases. Trimming cost V 5 bases and J 6 bases; bases outside gene matches: 7. Per the germline V gene, CDR1 is KGHSH and CDR2 is LQKENI. The CDR3 runs 15 residues. The CDR3 spells CASSSPGQGADGYTF. In nucleotides, the CDR3 is TGTGCCAGCTCAAGCCCGGGACAGGGGGCAGATGGCTACACCTTC.

This clone was counted between two and nine times. V is TRBV18 and J is TRBJ2-1; the D gene is possibly TRBD2 (5 bases). With 3 bases removed from V and 10 bases from J, the gap between germline ends came to 10 bases. CDR1 and CDR2 (germline): KGHSH, LQKENI. CDR3 length: 12 amino acids. In DNA, the CDR3 is TGTGCCAGCTCACCGGACTTCCTAGAGCAGTTCTTC. As protein: CASSPDFLEQFF.

The chain recombines TRBV19 with TRBJ1-2; TRBD1 matches 7 bases. The V gene end was trimmed by 2 bases and the J gene end by 4 bases; junction bases not matched to a gene: 13. Germline loops: CDR1 LNHDA, CDR2 SQIVND (reference sequence). The CDR3 has 17 residues. CDR3 bases: TGTGCCAGTAGTATAAGCTCGACAGGGTCCACCTCCTATGGCTACACCTTC. This gives the protein CASSISSTGSTSYGYTF.

The chain carries TRBV27 and TRBJ2-3; TRBD1 agrees at 8 bases. The V segment lost 4 bases and the J segment 0 bases; nucleotides outside the gene matches: 9. CDR1 and CDR2 from the germline V gene are MNHEY and SMNVEV (reference sequence). The CDR3 consists of 17 residues. This CDR3 reads CASSWIGQGSSTDTQYF. DNA for the CDR3: TGTGCCAGCAGTTGGATAGGACAGGGATCTAGCACAGATACGCAGTATTTT.